The present TCR beta chain was sequenced within a study of identical twins. Whole-study results and caveats: The more abundant beta clonotypes in cord blood had fewer insertions, and memory repertoires did not show this.

In this sample, this clonotype turned up many times. Its specificity is unknown. Germline loops: CDR1 SGHRS, CDR2 YFSETQ. This CDR3 has 14 amino acids. V lost 6 bases to trimming and J lost 5 bases, with 17 bases between them. TCRdb itself ran the 5' RACE reads through MiXCR, one entry per CDR3 protein. The table shows approximately 150,000 distinct CDR3 sequences, with roughly 3.5% occurring only once. Healthy Caucasians, and only they, were the donors. The chain joins TRBV5-1 to TRBJ1-2; D might be TRBD1 (6 bases). The sequencing input was memory T cells sorted from blood. The clonotype was recovered from a man younger than 30 in good health. In DNA form, the CDR3 reads TGCGCCAGCAACCCGTCCGGGACACAGTATGGCTACACCTTC. Translated, it gives CASNPSGTQYGYTF.